Following are 2 T cell receptor beta chains from one sample sequenced in a study of T cells in Graves' hyperthyroidism and ophthalmopathy. Amplified TCR beta CDR3 regions derived from RNA transcripts. In the first-round RT-PCR of the TCR CDR3, the HTBI primer set was used. TCRdb called the multiplex PCR reads again in MiXCR, with one record for every CDR3 protein. The repertoire consists of hundreds of thousands of distinct CDR3 sequences, with about 45% occurring once and the leading ten covering about 7.8%. The sequenced sample was peripheral blood or thyroid tissue (not recorded which). The receptor source for this set is a woman aged 18-35 years with Graves' hyperthyroidism.

This clonotype occurred a few times. CDR3 DNA: TGTGCCAGCAGCAGGAGGGGCCTAGTTCCCTACGAGCAGTACTTC. This sequence encodes CASSRRGLVPYEQYF. The chain recombines TRBV7-3 with TRBJ2-7; possibly TRBD2 for D (6 bases). V lost 5 bases and J 2 bases, leaving 16 bases between the germline ends. This CDR3 comprises 15 residues. Germline CDR1 reads SGHTA; CDR2 reads FQGTGA.

The chain carries TRBV2 and TRBJ1-2, with 9 bases matching TRBD1. CDR1 is SNHLY and CDR2 is FYNNEI in the germline V gene. V trimming: 5 bases; J trimming: 8 bases; junction bases outside the gene matches: 3. CDR3 length: 12 amino acids. The CDR3 DNA follows: TGTGCCAGCAGTAACAGGGGGCAGGGCTACACCTTC. This sequence encodes CASSNRGQGYTF.